This T cell receptor (beta chain) was retrieved from a study of cytomegalovirus exposure and HLA in healthy donors. Points from the study as a whole: Most observed TCR sequences were rare, whereas some public TCRs were detected in many donors. Trimming of TCR beta V- and J-genes showed a link, identified in a later analysis, to a missense DCLRE1C variant. In all likelihood, a cluster of highly shared sequence variants was a sequencing artifact. Earlier findings revealed that most TCR beta V segments proved productive either about 87% or about 30% of the time.

Germline V CDR1 and CDR2: DFQATT, SNEGSKA (reference sequence). The CDR3 has 10 amino acids. V lost 3 bases and J 12 bases, leaving 11 bases between the germline ends. About this clone itself: Antigen: not known.

Researchers ran the PCR with 60 Vbeta and 13 Jbeta primers. The table came from immunoSEQ multiplex PCR; TCRdb's copy has only in-frame clones and leaves some out. This table holds 190,000 or so clones, over 75% found once. Sequencing was done on a sample of PBMCs. The receptor's source is a woman aged 50 to 60 in good health and CMV-seropositive. The rearrangement links TRBV20-1 to TRBJ1-2; D is uncertain. CDR3 nucleotides: TGCAGTGCTAGGGGTTGGGGAGACACCTTC. Amino acid sequence: CSARGWGDTF.